The rows below give T cell receptor beta chains drawn from one sample of a study of human T cells and chemical hapten exposure. TCRdb passed the RACE reads through MiXCR, listing each CDR3 protein once. Among 240,000 or so distinct CDR3 sequences, about 8.1% were seen once, and the ten largest hold over 2%. Specimen: whole blood, collected in connection with sensitization to the hapten diphenylcyclopropenone (DPC). All receptors come from a middle-aged woman with alopecia areata. Some clones in this sample may be carry-over from other donors' samples. CDR3s include the opening cysteine and the closing phenylalanine or tryptophan. Each record gives: J gene, clone size, CDR3 length, D gene, V gene, CDR3 protein, CDR3 DNA. A D gene is named only where the DNA matches it firmly. Clone size is shown for a subset of rows, as once, few, many or a class of expanded clone.

>TRBJ1-1|few|13|-|TRBV12-3/TRBV12-4
CASSAGLVGEAFF
TGTGCCAGCAGTGCCGGTTTGGTAGGTGAAGCTTTCTTT
>TRBJ1-2|-|14|-|TRBV7-3
CASSLGGGDYGYTF
TGTGCCAGCAGCTTGGGTGGAGGGGACTATGGCTACACCTTC
>TRBJ2-7|-|14|TRBD1|TRBV7-9
CAIPERDSPDGQYF
TGTGCCATCCCCGAGAGGGACAGCCCTGATGGGCAGTACTTC
>TRBJ2-3|many|17|-|TRBV6-5
CASSRRLQGANTDTQYF
TGTGCCAGCAGCCGCCGCCTCCAGGGAGCAAACACAGATACGCAGTATTTT
>TRBJ1-6|few|14|-|TRBV20-1
CSARAVRGDSPLHF
TGCAGTGCTAGAGCGGTCAGGGGAGATTCACCCCTCCACTTT
>TRBJ2-2|many|15|-|TRBV6-5
CASSGLGSIPGELFF
TGTGCCAGCAGTGGCCTAGGGAGCATCCCCGGGGAGCTGTTTTTT
>TRBJ1-6|-|17|TRBD1|TRBV9
CASSGDRPSSYNSPLHF
TGTGCCAGCAGCGGGGACAGGCCGAGCTCCTATAATTCACCCCTCCACTTT
>TRBJ2-7|few|16|-|TRBV28
CASSSPFAGYGYEQYF
TGTGCCAGCAGTTCCCCGTTCGCGGGCTACGGGTACGAGCAGTACTTC
>TRBJ2-1|-|13|-|TRBV7-8
CASSPDLWGEQFF
TGTGCCAGCAGCCCGGATTTATGGGGGGAGCAGTTCTTC
>TRBJ2-3|medium-sized|13|TRBD2|TRBV29-1
CSADWTSGDTQYF
TGCAGCGCTGACTGGACTAGCGGAGATACGCAGTATTTT
>TRBJ2-3|-|13|-|TRBV7-9
CATTFSSTDTQYF
TGTGCCACCACCTTTTCTAGCACAGATACGCAGTATTTT
>TRBJ1-4|-|14|-|TRBV5-1
CASSLRGTDEKLFF
TGCGCCAGCAGCTTGCGGGGAACTGATGAAAAACTGTTTTTT
>TRBJ2-7|-|15|-|TRBV5-1
CASSPLGGSSYEQYF
TGCGCCAGCAGCCCCCTTGGAGGATCGTCCTACGAGCAGTACTTC
>TRBJ2-7|few|16|TRBD2|TRBV6-6
CASSYSYSGMLYEQYF
TGTGCCAGCAGTTACTCGTACAGCGGGATGCTCTACGAGCAGTACTTC
>TRBJ2-3|-|15|TRBD2|TRBV6-1
CASSDYGGGTDTQYF
TGTGCCAGCAGTGATTACGGGGGAGGGACAGATACGCAGTATTTT
>TRBJ2-7|-|14|-|TRBV4-1
CASSQVTETGEQYF
TGCGCCAGCAGCCAAGTTACTGAAACGGGCGAGCAGTACTTC
>TRBJ1-1|-|13|-|TRBV29-1
CSVTGRSNTEAFF
TGCAGCGTCACAGGGCGCAGTAATACTGAAGCTTTCTTT
>TRBJ2-1|few|18|TRBD1|TRBV13
CASSLWLTGGSSYNEQFF
TGTGCCAGCAGCTTATGGTTGACAGGGGGTAGCTCCTACAATGAGCAGTTCTTC
>TRBJ2-1|-|14|TRBD2|TRBV27
CASSLGLGHNEQFF
TGTGCCAGCAGCCTTGGACTAGGGCACAATGAGCAGTTCTTC
>TRBJ2-1|-|15|TRBD1|TRBV5-4
CASTLDRGSYNEQFF
TGTGCCAGCACCCTGGACAGGGGTTCCTACAATGAGCAGTTCTTC
>TRBJ1-1|-|13|-|TRBV28
CASRRARFTEAFF
TGTGCCAGCAGGAGGGCGCGGTTCACTGAAGCTTTCTTT
>TRBJ2-3|-|15|-|TRBV6-6
CASSRGLSSTDTQYF
TGTGCCAGCAGTCGCGGACTCTCTAGCACAGATACGCAGTATTTT
>TRBJ2-7|-|14|-|TRBV20-1
CSARDGRQLYEQYF
TGCAGTGCTAGAGATGGGAGGCAGCTCTACGAGCAGTACTTC
>TRBJ1-4|-|16|-|TRBV7-9
CASSLYGSLVGEKLFF
TGTGCCAGCAGCTTGTATGGGTCACTGGTCGGTGAAAAACTGTTTTTT
>TRBJ2-3|few|19|-|TRBV21-1
CASSKERRCLAGLTDTQYF
TGTGCCAGCAGCAAAGAGAGGCGGTGCCTAGCGGGACTCACAGATACGCAGTATTTT
>TRBJ1-6|few|14|TRBD1|TRBV20-1
CSAPGQGDNSPLHF
TGCAGTGCCCCGGGACAGGGGGATAATTCACCCCTCCACTTT
>TRBJ2-1|few|18|-|TRBV18
CASSPPLISGSSYNEQFF
TGTGCCAGCTCACCACCATTAATTTCCGGGAGCTCCTACAATGAGCAGTTCTTC
>TRBJ1-2|few|13|-|TRBV12-3/TRBV12-4
CATAPQDNYGYTF
TGTGCCACCGCCCCACAGGACAACTATGGCTACACCTTC
>TRBJ1-5|few|13|TRBD1|TRBV20-1
CSARDRSNQPQHF
TGCAGTGCTAGGGACAGGAGCAATCAGCCCCAGCATTTT
>TRBJ2-7|-|17|-|TRBV24-1
CATSDPDTLGTAYEQYF
TGTGCCACCAGTGATCCAGATACCTTAGGGACCGCCTACGAGCAGTACTTC
>TRBJ2-1|many|14|TRBD2|TRBV29-1
CSVARPAGGNEQFF
TGCAGCGTTGCCCGCCCAGCGGGGGGAAATGAGCAGTTCTTC
>TRBJ1-1|few|15|-|TRBV4-3
CASSQAAALNTEAFF
TGCGCCAGCAGCCAAGCTGCAGCCTTGAACACTGAAGCTTTCTTT
>TRBJ2-7|-|17|-|TRBV7-2
CASSLGTGSGMPYEQYF
TGTGCCAGCAGCTTAGGGACAGGGAGCGGGATGCCCTACGAGCAGTACTTC
>TRBJ2-4|-|15|-|TRBV7-9
CASSLIDIAKNIQYF
TGTGCCAGCAGCCTCATTGATATAGCCAAAAACATTCAGTACTTC
>TRBJ2-7|many|12|-|TRBV24-1
CATQGRGYEQYF
TGTGCCACGCAGGGTAGGGGCTACGAGCAGTACTTC
>TRBJ2-1|few|17|-|TRBV12-3/TRBV12-4
CASSLKIPGRGYNEQFF
TGTGCCAGCAGCCTAAAAATTCCGGGACGGGGCTACAATGAGCAGTTCTTC
>TRBJ2-1|few|13|-|TRBV7-3
CASSLTREGEQFF
TGTGCCAGCAGCTTAACGAGAGAGGGTGAGCAGTTCTTC
>TRBJ1-2|-|16|-|TRBV20-1
CSAQNSGQQNNYGYTF
TGCAGTGCCCAAAACTCAGGACAGCAGAATAACTATGGCTACACCTTC
>TRBJ1-4|few|13|-|TRBV6-1
CASRESGIRKLFF
TGTGCCAGCAGAGAGTCGGGGATCAGAAAACTGTTTTTT
>TRBJ2-1|many|13|-|TRBV5-5
CASSHPNFNEQFF
TGTGCCAGCAGCCACCCCAACTTCAATGAGCAGTTCTTC
>TRBJ1-6|many|15|TRBD1|TRBV4-3
CASSPGQENNSPLHF
TGCGCCAGCAGCCCGGGACAGGAAAATAATTCACCCCTCCACTTT
>TRBJ2-1|few|14|TRBD1|TRBV10-3
CAISEPLQGNEQFF
TGTGCCATCAGTGAGCCGTTACAGGGGAATGAGCAGTTCTTC
>TRBJ2-3|few|17|TRBD2|TRBV7-8
CASSSGFVGGDTDTQYF
TGTGCCAGCAGCTCAGGCTTTGTGGGGGGGGACACAGATACGCAGTATTTT
>TRBJ2-5|few|13|-|TRBV7-9
CASSFFGEETQYF
TGTGCCAGCAGCTTTTTCGGGGAAGAGACCCAGTACTTC
>TRBJ1-1|few|16|-|TRBV5-1
CASSLAGVGAWTEAFF
TGCGCCAGCAGCTTGGCCGGAGTGGGGGCATGGACTGAAGCTTTCTTT
>TRBJ2-7|-|16|TRBD1|TRBV5-4
CASSIIPGQGLYEQYF
TGTGCCAGCAGCATAATTCCGGGACAGGGACTCTACGAGCAGTACTTC
>TRBJ2-7|-|13|TRBD2|TRBV20-1
CSTRGLAGHEQYF
TGCAGCACTAGGGGACTAGCAGGGCACGAGCAGTACTTC
>TRBJ2-1|-|14|-|TRBV5-1
CASSLQAGDNEQFF
TGCGCCAGCAGCTTACAAGCCGGGGACAATGAGCAGTTCTTC
>TRBJ1-1|many|13|-|TRBV7-2
CASSLGNRSKAFF
TGTGCCAGCAGCTTAGGGAATCGGTCGAAAGCTTTCTTT
>TRBJ1-2|many|13|-|TRBV29-1
CSVRRQSGYGYTF
TGCAGCGTTCGAAGACAGTCGGGCTATGGCTACACCTTC
>TRBJ1-1|-|16|TRBD1|TRBV10-3
CAISESRQGASTEAFF
TGTGCCATCAGTGAGTCGAGGCAGGGGGCGAGCACTGAAGCTTTCTTT
>TRBJ1-1|-|11|-|TRBV7-9
CASRGTELAFF
TGTGCCAGCAGGGGAACAGAGTTAGCTTTCTTT
>TRBJ1-1|-|14|-|TRBV6-1
CASTRTTGSTEAFF
TGTGCCAGCACCAGGACCACGGGGAGCACTGAAGCTTTCTTT
>TRBJ2-5|few|15|TRBD2|TRBV7-9
CASSYSGTSTETQYF
TGTGCCAGCAGCTACTCCGGGACTAGTACAGAGACCCAGTACTTC
>TRBJ2-7|many|12|-|TRBV28
CASSSLDGEQYF
TGTGCCAGCAGTTCCCTTGACGGAGAGCAGTACTTC